A selection of T cell receptor beta chains follows, all from one sample in a study of T cell responses to AZD1222 COVID-19 vaccine. Libraries were prepared by immunoSEQ multiplex PCR; TCRdb keeps only in-frame clonotypes and omits some of them. The table includes 150,000 to 200,000 clones, over 85% detected once. The sequencing used peripheral blood, collected on day 0 of AZD1222 vaccination. The receptor source for this set is an adult in good health. Both conserved end residues are part of each CDR3. Fields, in order: clone size, J gene, D gene, V gene, CDR3 DNA, CDR3 protein. The D gene is left open where the match is weak. The size entry is marked missing in some rows and otherwise reads once, few, many or a size class.

NA | TRBJ1-5 | NA | TRBV2 | TGTGCCAGCGGTTACTATCAGCCCCAGCATTTT | CASGYYQPQHF
NA | TRBJ1-1 | NA | TRBV3-1/TRBV3-2 | TGTGCCAGCACCCAAACCCCTATGAACACTGAAGCTTTCTTT | CASTQTPMNTEAFF
NA | TRBJ1-1 | NA | TRBV7-9 | TGTGCCAGCAGCGAGGGGACACCCGGCCACACTGAAGCTTTCTTT | CASSEGTPGHTEAFF
NA | TRBJ1-1 | NA | TRBV5-1 | TGCGCCAGCAGCTTGTCAGGGATGAACACTGAAGCTTTCTTT | CASSLSGMNTEAFF
NA | TRBJ1-1 | NA | TRBV2 | TGTGCCAGCAGCGGAACAGGAATAGGATTGTCGAGGGCCGAAGCTTTCTTT | CASSGTGIGLSRAEAFF
NA | TRBJ1-5 | NA | TRBV11-2 | TGTGCCAGCAGCTCTGAGACAGCAAGACAGCCCCAGCATTTT | CASSSETARQPQHF
NA | TRBJ1-2 | NA | TRBV9 | TGTGCCAGCAGCCTTTACGGTAGCTATGGCTACACCTTC | CASSLYGSYGYTF
NA | TRBJ1-5 | TRBD1 | TRBV19 | TGTGCCAGTAGCCCGGGACAGGGAAGATATAGCAATCAGCCCCAGCATTTT | CASSPGQGRYSNQPQHF
NA | TRBJ1-2 | TRBD1 | TRBV6-5 | TGTGCCAGCAGAGGGACAGGAGCCAACTATGGCTACACCTTC | CASRGTGANYGYTF
NA | TRBJ1-4 | NA | TRBV7-9 | TGTGCCAGCAGCTTAGATTTAAATGAAAAACTGTTTTTT | CASSLDLNEKLFF
NA | TRBJ1-5 | NA | TRBV19 | TGTGCCAGTAGTATAGGGCGGGGGGCAGCTCGGCAGCCCCAGCATTTT | CASSIGRGAARQPQHF
NA | TRBJ2-5 | NA | TRBV11-2 | TGTGCCAGCAGCTGGGGTGAAGGAGAGACCCAGTACTTC | CASSWGEGETQYF
NA | TRBJ2-3 | NA | TRBV9 | TGTGCCAGCAGCGCGGACACACGCACAGATACGCAGTATTTT | CASSADTRTDTQYF
NA | TRBJ2-3 | TRBD2 | TRBV4-2 | TGTGCCAGCAGCCTGGGACTAGCGGGAAGCACAGATACGCAGTATTTT | CASSLGLAGSTDTQYF
NA | TRBJ1-3 | NA | TRBV5-8 | TGTGCCAGCAGCTTGGGGTCAGCAGGAAACACCATATATTTT | CASSLGSAGNTIYF
NA | TRBJ1-5 | NA | TRBV12-3/TRBV12-4 | TGTGCCAGCAGTTTTAGGAGACAGCCCCAGCATTTT | CASSFRRQPQHF
NA | TRBJ1-1 | NA | TRBV2 | TGTGCCAGCGGTCGCGAACGGGGACGAACTGAAGCTTTCTTT | CASGRERGRTEAFF
NA | TRBJ1-4 | NA | TRBV12-3/TRBV12-4 | TGTGCCAGCAGTTCAGTGGGCCCTGAAAAACTGTTTTTT | CASSSVGPEKLFF
NA | TRBJ2-1 | TRBD2 | TRBV14 | TGTGCCAGCAGCCAAGATTCACCTGCCGCGGGAGTTGGCAATGAGCAGTTCTTC | CASSQDSPAAGVGNEQFF
NA | TRBJ2-2 | NA | TRBV19 | TGTGCCAGTAGTAAAGCCATATCGGGGGAGCTGTTTTTT | CASSKAISGELFF
NA | TRBJ1-1 | NA | TRBV3-1/TRBV3-2 | TGTGCCAGCAGCCAACAGGGATCGGACACTGAAGCTTTCTTT | CASSQQGSDTEAFF
NA | TRBJ1-6 | TRBD1 | TRBV14 | TGTGCCAGCAGTCGACAGGGAGGCTCACCCCTCCACTTT | CASSRQGGSPLHF
NA | TRBJ1-2 | NA | TRBV2 | TGTGCCAGCAGTGAGGGGGGCTATGGCTACACCTTC | CASSEGGYGYTF
NA | TRBJ1-4 | NA | TRBV15 | TGTGCCAGCCGAAATAAGACTAATGAAAAACTGTTTTTT | CASRNKTNEKLFF
NA | TRBJ2-7 | TRBD1 | TRBV5-1 | TGCGCCAGCAGCTTACAGGGGGGTGGATACGAGCAGTACTTC | CASSLQGGGYEQYF
NA | TRBJ1-1 | NA | TRBV5-1 | TGCGCCAGCAGCTTGGACGCGACAGACCAGGACACTGAAGCTTTCTTT | CASSLDATDQDTEAFF
once | TRBJ1-5 | NA | TRBV19 | TGTGCCAGTAGTAGTCACGCCCGCCCCAATCAGCCCCAGCATTTT | CASSSHARPNQPQHF
NA | TRBJ2-5 | NA | TRBV5-4 | TGTGCCAGCAGCCCGGCCCCCGACCAGCAAGAGACCCAGTACTTC | CASSPAPDQQETQYF
NA | TRBJ1-1 | NA | TRBV6-2/TRBV6-3 | TGTGCCAGCAGTTACCAACCCACAGGGTCTTATGGGAGAAGGGAAGCTTTCTTT | CASSYQPTGSYGRREAFF
NA | TRBJ2-7 | NA | TRBV6-2/TRBV6-3 | TGTGCCAGCAGTTACTCGGCAGGGAATCCTCTCCACGAGCAGTACTTC | CASSYSAGNPLHEQYF
NA | TRBJ1-2 | NA | TRBV15 | TGTGCCACCAGCAGAGTAGTAGGGAACTATGGCTACACCTTC | CATSRVVGNYGYTF
NA | TRBJ1-1 | NA | TRBV6-4 | TGTGCCAGCAGTGAGCAGATCGGGGCTGAAGCTTTCTTT | CASSEQIGAEAFF
once | TRBJ2-7 | TRBD2 | TRBV14 | TGTGCCAGCAGCCAGACTAGCGGGAGTAACGAGCAGTACTTC | CASSQTSGSNEQYF
NA | TRBJ2-1 | NA | TRBV7-9 | TGTGCCAGCAGCTTAGTGGCAGGTAGTCACAATGAGCAGTTCTTC | CASSLVAGSHNEQFF
NA | TRBJ2-4 | NA | TRBV3-1/TRBV3-2 | TGTGCCAGCAGCCAAGTTAGAGAGGGGTTAGCCAAAAACATTCAGTACTTC | CASSQVREGLAKNIQYF
NA | TRBJ2-2 | NA | TRBV7-6 | TGTGCCAGCAGCTTCAGGGACCCCGGGGAGCTGTTTTTT | CASSFRDPGELFF
NA | TRBJ2-7 | TRBD2 | TRBV5-1 | TGCGCCAGCAGCTTGTGGGCGGGAGGGCTTGAGCAGTACTTC | CASSLWAGGLEQYF
NA | TRBJ1-2 | NA | TRBV9 | TGTGCCAGCAGCGTAGAGGGTCGAGCGGACTATGGCTACACCTTC | CASSVEGRADYGYTF
NA | TRBJ1-5 | NA | TRBV6-1 | TGTGCCAGCAGTGAATTCGGGGGGGGGCCTCAGCCCCAGCATTTT | CASSEFGGGPQPQHF
NA | TRBJ1-3 | NA | TRBV2 | TGTGCCAGCAGTGTCCAGGGAATTGGAAACACCATATATTTT | CASSVQGIGNTIYF
NA | TRBJ2-3 | TRBD2 | TRBV5-1 | TGCGCCAGCGAGCGGGGGGGCCGAACAGATACGCAGTATTTT | CASERGGRTDTQYF
NA | TRBJ1-1 | NA | TRBV6-5 | TGTGCCAGTCAGGTCGGGGGGATCCCTGAAGCTTTCTTT | CASQVGGIPEAFF
NA | TRBJ2-5 | TRBD2 | TRBV3-1/TRBV3-2 | TGTGCCAGCAGCCAAGTGGCGGGAGTACGTCAAGAGACCCAGTACTTC | CASSQVAGVRQETQYF
NA | TRBJ2-1 | NA | TRBV12-3/TRBV12-4 | TGTGCCAGCAGTTTATGGCAGGGTGAGCAGTTCTTC | CASSLWQGEQFF
NA | TRBJ1-4 | NA | TRBV24-1 | TGTGCCACCGGTGATTTACTTGGCGGCCAGCGTAATGAAAAACTGTTTTTT | CATGDLLGGQRNEKLFF
NA | TRBJ2-6 | NA | TRBV6-1 | TGTGCCAGCAGTGAAACCAGGGCTGGGGCCAACGTCCTGACTTTC | CASSETRAGANVLTF
NA | TRBJ1-3 | NA | TRBV11-2 | TGTGCCAGCAGCCGTGGACAGCCCCGCTCTGGAAACACCATATATTTT | CASSRGQPRSGNTIYF
NA | TRBJ1-1 | NA | TRBV20-1 | TGCAGTATTGCGAAGAACACTGAAGCTTTCTTT | CSIAKNTEAFF
NA | TRBJ2-3 | NA | TRBV6-5 | TGTGCCAGCAGCCAATTAACCGACAAGGATACGCAGTATTTT | CASSQLTDKDTQYF
NA | TRBJ2-4 | NA | TRBV27 | TGTGCCAGCAGCCGCCGGACAGAAAACATTCAGTACTTC | CASSRRTENIQYF
NA | TRBJ1-2 | TRBD1 | TRBV5-4 | TGTGCCAGCAGCCACAACCTAAATGAAGACAGGGGATATGGCTACACCTTC | CASSHNLNEDRGYGYTF
NA | TRBJ2-3 | NA | TRBV11-2 | TGTGCCAGCAGCTTAGGTAGTGGTACAGATACGCAGTATTTT | CASSLGSGTDTQYF
NA | TRBJ2-7 | TRBD2 | TRBV7-6 | TGTGCCAGCAGCTTACAGTCTGTCTGGCGGGAGGGCGCGGGTGAGCAGTACTTC | CASSLQSVWREGAGEQYF